This entry describes one T cell receptor (beta chain). The sample is drawn from a study of T cell changes during pregnancy in multiple sclerosis. Sequenced by immunoSEQ multiplex PCR; TCRdb stores in-frame clones only, minus some. The repertoire holds roughly 59,000 clones, with around 93% as singletons. The germline CDR1 and CDR2 sequences are SQVTM and ANQGSEA. The CDR3 has 13 amino acids. V lost 2 bases and J lost 4; bases outside the gene matches: 3. V is TRBV29-1 and J is TRBJ2-5; 8 bases line up with TRBD1. The material was CD8+ T cells from peripheral blood mononuclear cells, obtained in the second trimester of pregnancy. This receptor was obtained from a female donor with multiple sclerosis, enrolled in a pregnancy study. The CDR3 loop reads CSVETGQGETQYF. The CDR3 DNA sequence: TGCAGCGTTGAAACTGGACAGGGAGAGACCCAGTACTTC.